Listed below are T cell receptor beta chains from one sample, sequenced in a study of T-cell memory formation after mild COVID-19. MiXCR, applied by TCRdb to the 5' RACE reads, yields one record per CDR3 protein. This table holds 560,000 or so distinct CDR3 sequences, 17% found once. Sample: PBMCs or a T cell subset sorted from them (not recorded which). The receptors derive from an adult woman who had mild COVID-19 (a few samples of this study predate the infection). Cell type and time point are not known. Each CDR3 is given with its conserved first and last residue. A D gene is named only where the DNA matches it firmly. Some rows have no size entry. The others give once, few or many, or a class for an expanded clone.

D gene	V gene	J gene	CDR3 length	clone size	CDR3 DNA	CDR3 protein
-	TRBV5-1	TRBJ1-5	15	many	TGCGCCAGCAGTTTGGGGGGCTCGAGCAATCAGCCCCAGCATTTT	CASSLGGSSNQPQHF
TRBD2	TRBV11-2	TRBJ2-1	15	-	TGTGCCAGCAGCCAATCGGGACTAGAGGCCAATGAGCAGTTCTTC	CASSQSGLEANEQFF
-	TRBV7-9	TRBJ1-2	13	few	TGTGCCAGCAGTTCAAAGATTCGATATGGCTACACCTTC	CASSSKIRYGYTF
-	TRBV12-3/TRBV12-4	TRBJ1-4	12	few	TGTGCCAGCAGTTTAACGGCTGGAGCAGGAGTTTTT	CASSLTAGAGVF
TRBD2	TRBV7-6	TRBJ2-3	19	-	TGTGCCAGCAGCTTAGGGGTAACACTAGCGGGAGAGAGCACAGATACGCAGTATTTT	CASSLGVTLAGESTDTQYF
TRBD2	TRBV7-9	TRBJ2-1	15	many	TGTGCCAGCAGGTCCCTAGCGGGAGGGCCTAATGAGCAGTTCTTC	CASRSLAGGPNEQFF
TRBD1	TRBV6-2/TRBV6-3	TRBJ2-5	16	-	TGTGCCAGCAGTTACCGAGGGACAGCGTACCAAGAGACCCAGTACTTC	CASSYRGTAYQETQYF
-	TRBV9	TRBJ2-6	19	-	TGTGCCAGCTCACCCCATGACAGCTCTATTACCTCTGGGGCCAACGTCCTGACTTTC	CASSPHDSSITSGANVLTF
TRBD1	TRBV12-3/TRBV12-4	TRBJ2-5	13	-	TGTGCCAGCAGTCTGCCCCGGACAGGCTCCCAGTACTTC	CASSLPRTGSQYF
-	TRBV5-6	TRBJ2-7	16	-	TGTGCCAGCAGTGACACCTCGGGGGAGTTAAGGAACGAGCAGTACTTC	CASSDTSGELRNEQYF
-	TRBV7-6	TRBJ2-5	14	few	TGTGCCAGCAGCTTCGGCGGGGTCCGCGAGACCCAGTACTTC	CASSFGGVRETQYF
TRBD2	TRBV27	TRBJ2-7	14	many	TGTGCCAGCAGTCCCACCGGGGGGTCCTGGGAGCAGTACTTC	CASSPTGGSWEQYF
TRBD2	TRBV2	TRBJ2-3	14	-	TGTGCCAGCAATAGCGGGAGGAGCACAGATACGCAGTATTTT	CASNSGRSTDTQYF
-	TRBV5-1	TRBJ1-1	13	-	TGCGCCAGCAGCTTGGAGGTCAGCTCAGAAGCTTTCTTT	CASSLEVSSEAFF
-	TRBV6-5	TRBJ1-1	15	-	TGTGCCAGCAGTCGCCCACAGGGAAGAGGCACTGAAGCTTTCTTT	CASSRPQGRGTEAFF
-	TRBV6-1	TRBJ2-3	13	few	TGTGCCAGCAGCGACCGATACGCAGATACGCAGTATTTT	CASSDRYADTQYF
-	TRBV10-1	TRBJ1-1	18	-	TGCGCCAGCAGTGAGTGTCCAGGTTTTATTGATCTGAACACTGAAGCTTTCTTT	CASSECPGFIDLNTEAFF
-	TRBV29-1	TRBJ1-2	17	-	TGCAGCGTTGAAAAGCCTTCGAAGGGGAGCTTCTCCTACGGCTACACCTTC	CSVEKPSKGSFSYGYTF
-	TRBV7-9	TRBJ2-1	15	-	TGTGCCAGCAGCTTAGGGAGGACAGTACGCGTTGAGCAGTTCTTC	CASSLGRTVRVEQFF
TRBD1	TRBV6-6	TRBJ1-5	15	-	TGTGCCAGCAGTTACAGGACAGGGTTCAATCAGCCCCAGCATTTT	CASSYRTGFNQPQHF
-	TRBV4-2	TRBJ2-6	16	few	TGTGCCAGCAGCCAAGATTCGGTTGGGGGGGCCAACGTCCTGACTTTC	CASSQDSVGGANVLTF
-	TRBV6-1	TRBJ2-2	11	few	TGTGCCAGCATCAAGGTCGGGGAGCTGTTTTTT	CASIKVGELFF
-	TRBV7-2	TRBJ1-2	14	few	TGTGCCAGCAGCTTAAACCAGGGTAACTATGGCTACACCTTC	CASSLNQGNYGYTF
TRBD1	TRBV19	TRBJ2-3	16	-	TGTGCCAGTAGTCGATACAGGGGCGGATTCGCAGATACGCAGTATTTT	CASSRYRGGFADTQYF
-	TRBV24-1	TRBJ1-1	14	once	TGTGCCACCAGGCCGGGACGGCTGAACACTGAAGCTTTCTTT	CATRPGRLNTEAFF
TRBD2	TRBV20-1	TRBJ2-1	18	-	TGCAGTGCTAGTCGGCTAGCGGGGGGGCCGAGCTCCTACAATGAGCAGTTCTTC	CSASRLAGGPSSYNEQFF
-	TRBV20-1	TRBJ2-7	11	-	TGCAGTGCAGCATTCCCCTACGAGCAGTACTTC	CSAAFPYEQYF
-	TRBV12-3/TRBV12-4	TRBJ2-3	13	many	TGTGCCAGCAGTTTGCTCTCCTTCGGCCCGGGGTATTTT	CASSLLSFGPGYF